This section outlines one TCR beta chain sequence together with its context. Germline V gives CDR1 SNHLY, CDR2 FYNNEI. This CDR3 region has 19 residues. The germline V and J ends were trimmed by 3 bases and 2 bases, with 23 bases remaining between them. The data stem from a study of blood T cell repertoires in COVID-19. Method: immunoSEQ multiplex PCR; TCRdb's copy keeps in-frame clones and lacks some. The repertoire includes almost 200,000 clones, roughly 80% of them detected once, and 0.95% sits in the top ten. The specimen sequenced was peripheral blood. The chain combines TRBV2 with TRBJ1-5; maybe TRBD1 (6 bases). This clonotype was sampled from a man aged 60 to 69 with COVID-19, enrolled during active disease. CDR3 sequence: CASSEGLTGYERGNQPQHF. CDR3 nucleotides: TGTGCCAGCAGTGAGGGGTTAACAGGGTATGAGCGAGGCAATCAGCCCCAGCATTTT.